This T cell receptor beta chain came from a study of T cell changes during pregnancy in multiple sclerosis. Sequencing was performed with immunoSEQ multiplex PCR; in TCRdb, only in-frame clones are kept and a portion is missing. Here the sample spans approximately 50,000 clones, 85% to 95% being singletons. V shed 5 bases and J 2 bases; nucleotides not matched to a gene: 14. Looked up from germline, CDR1 is LNHNV and CDR2 is YYDKDF (reference sequence). The CDR3 is 19 residues long. This clonotype was sampled from a female donor with multiple sclerosis, enrolled in a pregnancy study. The sequences come from CD4+ T cells from peripheral blood mononuclear cells, collected in the third trimester of pregnancy. J is TRBJ2-2 and V is TRBV15; 10 nucleotides align to TRBD2. CDR3 DNA: TGTGCCACCAGCTCCCTACCCCTTACTAGCGGGGCCAACACCGGGGAGCTGTTTTTT. This codes for CATSSLPLTSGANTGELFF.